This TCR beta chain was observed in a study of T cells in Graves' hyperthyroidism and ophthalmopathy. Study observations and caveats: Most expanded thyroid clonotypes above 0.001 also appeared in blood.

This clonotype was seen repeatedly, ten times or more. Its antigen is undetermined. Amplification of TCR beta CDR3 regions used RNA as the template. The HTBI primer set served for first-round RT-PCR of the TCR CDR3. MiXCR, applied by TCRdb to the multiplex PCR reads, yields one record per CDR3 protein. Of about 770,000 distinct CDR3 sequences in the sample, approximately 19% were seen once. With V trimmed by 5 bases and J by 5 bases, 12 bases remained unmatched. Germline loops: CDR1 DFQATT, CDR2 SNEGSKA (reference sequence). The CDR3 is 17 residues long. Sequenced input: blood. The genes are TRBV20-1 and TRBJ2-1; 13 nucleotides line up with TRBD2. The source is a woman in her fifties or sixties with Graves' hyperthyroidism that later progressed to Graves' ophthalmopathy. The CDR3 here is CSAGSGTSGVFDNEQFF. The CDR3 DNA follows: TGCAGTGCTGGATCCGGGACTAGCGGGGTCTTCGACAATGAGCAGTTCTTC.